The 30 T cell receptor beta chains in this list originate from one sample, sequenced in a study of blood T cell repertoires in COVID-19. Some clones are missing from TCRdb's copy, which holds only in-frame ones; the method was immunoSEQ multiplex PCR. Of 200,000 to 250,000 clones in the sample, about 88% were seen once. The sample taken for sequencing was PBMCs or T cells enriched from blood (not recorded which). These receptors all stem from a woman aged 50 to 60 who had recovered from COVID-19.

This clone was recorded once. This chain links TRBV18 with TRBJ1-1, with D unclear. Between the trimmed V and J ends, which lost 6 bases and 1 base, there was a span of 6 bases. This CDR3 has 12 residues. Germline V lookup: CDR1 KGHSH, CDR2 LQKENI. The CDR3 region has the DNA TGTGCCAGCTCCCGCGAGAACACTGAAGCTTTCTTT. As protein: CASSRENTEAFF.

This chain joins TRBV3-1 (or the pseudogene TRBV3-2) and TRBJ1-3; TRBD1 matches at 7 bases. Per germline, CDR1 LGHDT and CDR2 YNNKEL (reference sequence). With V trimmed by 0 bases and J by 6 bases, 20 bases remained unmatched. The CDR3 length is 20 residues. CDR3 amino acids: CASSQEAPGRGRPLENTIYF. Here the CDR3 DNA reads TGTGCCAGCAGCCAAGAAGCCCCGGGCAGGGGGAGACCTCTAGAAAACACCATATATTTT.

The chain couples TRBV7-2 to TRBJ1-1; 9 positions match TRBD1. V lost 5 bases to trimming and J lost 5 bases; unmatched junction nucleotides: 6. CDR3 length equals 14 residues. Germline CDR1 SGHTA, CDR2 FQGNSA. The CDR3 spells CASSPRQGGTEAFF. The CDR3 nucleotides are TGTGCCAGCAGCCCCCGACAGGGGGGGACTGAAGCTTTCTTT.

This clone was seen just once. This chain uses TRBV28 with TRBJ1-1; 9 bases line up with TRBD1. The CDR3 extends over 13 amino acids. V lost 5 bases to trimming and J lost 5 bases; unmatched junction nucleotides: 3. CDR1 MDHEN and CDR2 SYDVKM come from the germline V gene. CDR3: CASSTGTGTEAFF. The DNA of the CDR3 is TGTGCCAGCAGTACCGGGACAGGGACTGAAGCTTTCTTT. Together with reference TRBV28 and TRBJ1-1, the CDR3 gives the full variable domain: DVKVTQSSRYLVKRTGEKVFLECVQDMDHENMFWYRQDPGLGLRLIYFSYDVKMKEKGDIPEGYSVSREKKERFSLILESASTNQTSMYLCASSTGTGTEAFFGQGTRLTVV.

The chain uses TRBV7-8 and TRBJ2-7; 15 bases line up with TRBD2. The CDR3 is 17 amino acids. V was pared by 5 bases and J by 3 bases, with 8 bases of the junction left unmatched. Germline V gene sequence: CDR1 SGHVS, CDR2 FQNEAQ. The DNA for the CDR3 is TGTGCCAGCAGCCGAGGACTAGCGGGAGGGTATTTCTACGAGCAGTACTTC. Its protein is CASSRGLAGGYFYEQYF.

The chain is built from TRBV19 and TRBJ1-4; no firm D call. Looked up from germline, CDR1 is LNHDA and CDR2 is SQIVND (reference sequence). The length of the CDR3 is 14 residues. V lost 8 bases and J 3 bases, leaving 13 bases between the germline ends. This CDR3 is CASGYGVANEKLFF. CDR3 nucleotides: TGTGCCAGTGGATACGGGGTTGCTAATGAAAAACTGTTTTTT. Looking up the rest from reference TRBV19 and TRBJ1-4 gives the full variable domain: DGGITQSPKYLFRKEGQNVTLSCEQNLNHDAMYWYRQDPGQGLRLIYYSQIVNDFQKGDIAEGYSVSREKKESFPLTVTSAQKNPTAFYLCASGYGVANEKLFFGSGTQLSVL.

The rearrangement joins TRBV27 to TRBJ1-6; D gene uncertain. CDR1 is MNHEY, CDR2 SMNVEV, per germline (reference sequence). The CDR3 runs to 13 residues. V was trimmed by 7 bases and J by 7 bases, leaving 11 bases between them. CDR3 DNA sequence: TGTGCCAGCACCTTTCGGGTCAATTCACCCCTCCACTTT. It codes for CASTFRVNSPLHF.

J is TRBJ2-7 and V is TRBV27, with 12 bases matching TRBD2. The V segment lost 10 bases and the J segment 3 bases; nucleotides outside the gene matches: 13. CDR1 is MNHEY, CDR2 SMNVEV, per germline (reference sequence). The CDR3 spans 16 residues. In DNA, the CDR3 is TGTGCCACCCGACCCCGACTAGCGGGAGCACTCTACGAGCAGTACTTC. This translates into CATRPRLAGALYEQYF.

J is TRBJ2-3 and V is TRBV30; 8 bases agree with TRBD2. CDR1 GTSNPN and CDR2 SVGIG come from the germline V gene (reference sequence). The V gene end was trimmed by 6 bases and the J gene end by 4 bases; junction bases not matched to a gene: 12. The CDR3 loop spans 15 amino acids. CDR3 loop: CACGKVAGGADTQYF. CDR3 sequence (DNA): TGTGCCTGTGGGAAGGTGGCGGGAGGCGCAGATACGCAGTATTTT.

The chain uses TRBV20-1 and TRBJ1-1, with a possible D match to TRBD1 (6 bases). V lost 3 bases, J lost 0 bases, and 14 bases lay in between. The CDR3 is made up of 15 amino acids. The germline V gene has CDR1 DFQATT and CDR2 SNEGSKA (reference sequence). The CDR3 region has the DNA TGCAGTGCTAGTATACAGGGAACGATGAACACTGAAGCTTTCTTT. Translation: CSASIQGTMNTEAFF.

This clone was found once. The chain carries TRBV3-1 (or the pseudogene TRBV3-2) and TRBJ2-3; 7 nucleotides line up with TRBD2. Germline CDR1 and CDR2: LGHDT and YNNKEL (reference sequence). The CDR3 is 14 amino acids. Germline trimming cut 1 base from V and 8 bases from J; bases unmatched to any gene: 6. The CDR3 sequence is CASSQVTSLGTQYF. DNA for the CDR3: TGTGCCAGCAGCCAAGTGACTAGCCTGGGTACGCAGTATTTT.

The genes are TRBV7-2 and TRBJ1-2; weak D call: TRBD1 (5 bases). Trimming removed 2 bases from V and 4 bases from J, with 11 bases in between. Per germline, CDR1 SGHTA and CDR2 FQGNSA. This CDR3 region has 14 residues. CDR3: CASSLPGLRYGYTF. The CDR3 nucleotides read TGTGCCAGCAGCTTACCGGGACTTCGCTATGGCTACACCTTC.

CDR3 amino acids: CASGQTDREETQYF. The CDR3 nucleotides are TGTGCTAGTGGTCAGACTGACAGGGAAGAGACCCAGTACTTC. The chain joins TRBV12-5 to TRBJ2-5; 7 nucleotides agree with TRBD1. The length of the CDR3 is 14 residues. CDR1 is LGHNT and CDR2 is FRNRAP in the germline V gene. The trim removed 5 bases at V and 3 bases at J, leaving 6 bases unmatched.

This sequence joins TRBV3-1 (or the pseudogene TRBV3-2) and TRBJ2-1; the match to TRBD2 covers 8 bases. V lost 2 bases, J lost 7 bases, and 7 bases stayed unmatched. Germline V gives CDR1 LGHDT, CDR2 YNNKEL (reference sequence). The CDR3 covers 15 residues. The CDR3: CASSQSRGRWNEQFF. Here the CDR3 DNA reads TGTGCCAGCAGCCAATCTCGCGGGAGGTGGAATGAGCAGTTCTTC.

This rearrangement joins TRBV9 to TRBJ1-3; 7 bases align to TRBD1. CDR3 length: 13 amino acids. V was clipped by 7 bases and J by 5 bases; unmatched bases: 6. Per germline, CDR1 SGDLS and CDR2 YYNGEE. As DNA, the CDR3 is TGTGCCAGCGGCGACAGGGCGAGAAACACCATATATTTT. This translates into CASGDRARNTIYF.

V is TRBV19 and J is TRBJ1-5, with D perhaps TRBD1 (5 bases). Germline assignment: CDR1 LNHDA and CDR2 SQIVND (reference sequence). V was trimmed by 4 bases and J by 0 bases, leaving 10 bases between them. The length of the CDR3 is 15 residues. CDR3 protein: CASSRGTYSNQPQHF. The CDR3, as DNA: TGTGCCAGTAGTAGGGGGACTTATAGCAATCAGCCCCAGCATTTT.

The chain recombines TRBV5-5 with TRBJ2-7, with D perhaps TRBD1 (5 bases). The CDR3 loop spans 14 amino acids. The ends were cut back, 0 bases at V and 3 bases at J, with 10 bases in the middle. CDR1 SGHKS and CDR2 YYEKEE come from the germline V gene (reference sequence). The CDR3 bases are TGTGCCAGCAGCTTGGCAGGGCTCAGCTACGAGCAGTACTTC. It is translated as CASSLAGLSYEQYF.

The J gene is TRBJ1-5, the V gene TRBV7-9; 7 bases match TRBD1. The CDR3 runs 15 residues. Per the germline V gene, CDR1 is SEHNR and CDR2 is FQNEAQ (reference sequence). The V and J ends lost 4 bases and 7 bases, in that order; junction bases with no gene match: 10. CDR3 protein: CASSSHRGQGQPQHF. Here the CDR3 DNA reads TGTGCCAGCAGCTCCCACAGGGGCCAGGGCCAGCCCCAGCATTTT.

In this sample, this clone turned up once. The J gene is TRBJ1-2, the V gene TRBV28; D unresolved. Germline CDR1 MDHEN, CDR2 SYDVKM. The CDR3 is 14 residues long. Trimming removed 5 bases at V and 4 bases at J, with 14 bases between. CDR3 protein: CASSTPDGGYGYTF. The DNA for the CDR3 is TGTGCCAGCAGTACCCCCGACGGAGGCTATGGCTACACCTTC.

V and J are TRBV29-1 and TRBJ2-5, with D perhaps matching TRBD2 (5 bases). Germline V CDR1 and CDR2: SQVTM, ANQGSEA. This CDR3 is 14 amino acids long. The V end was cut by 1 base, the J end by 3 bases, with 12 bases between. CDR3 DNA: TGCAGCGTTGAAGGCCTACTAGTAAAAGAGACCCAGTACTTC. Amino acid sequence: CSVEGLLVKETQYF.

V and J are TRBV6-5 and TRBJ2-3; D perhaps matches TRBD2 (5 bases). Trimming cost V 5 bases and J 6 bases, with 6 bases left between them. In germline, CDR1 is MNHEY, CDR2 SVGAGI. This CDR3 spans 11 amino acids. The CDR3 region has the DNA TGTGCCAGCAGTACTAGGGATACGCAGTATTTT. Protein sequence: CASSTRDTQYF.

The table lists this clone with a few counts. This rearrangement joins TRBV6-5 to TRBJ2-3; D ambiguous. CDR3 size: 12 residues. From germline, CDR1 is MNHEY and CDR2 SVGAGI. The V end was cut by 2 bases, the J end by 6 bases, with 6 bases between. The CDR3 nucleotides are TGTGCCAGCAGTTACAGTCGGGATACGCAGTATTTT. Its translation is CASSYSRDTQYF.

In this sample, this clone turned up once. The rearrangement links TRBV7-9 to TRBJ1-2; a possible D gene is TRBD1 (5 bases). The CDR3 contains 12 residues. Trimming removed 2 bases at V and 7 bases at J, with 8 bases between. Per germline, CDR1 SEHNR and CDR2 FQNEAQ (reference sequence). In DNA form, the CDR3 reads TGTGCCAGCAGCTTATCAGGGCGTGGCTACACCTTC. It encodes CASSLSGRGYTF. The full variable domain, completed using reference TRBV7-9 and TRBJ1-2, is DTGVSQNPRHKITKRGQNVTFRCDPISEHNRLYWYRQTLGQGPEFLTYFQNEAQLEKSRLLSDRFSAERPKGSFSTLEIQRTEQGDSAMYLCASSLSGRGYTFGSGTRLTVV.

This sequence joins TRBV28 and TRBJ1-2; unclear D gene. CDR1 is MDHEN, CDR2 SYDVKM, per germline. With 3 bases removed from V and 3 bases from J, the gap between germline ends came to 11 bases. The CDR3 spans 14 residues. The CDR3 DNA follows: TGTGCCAGCAGTTTTAGTCTGGGAGACTATGGCTACACCTTC. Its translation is CASSFSLGDYGYTF.

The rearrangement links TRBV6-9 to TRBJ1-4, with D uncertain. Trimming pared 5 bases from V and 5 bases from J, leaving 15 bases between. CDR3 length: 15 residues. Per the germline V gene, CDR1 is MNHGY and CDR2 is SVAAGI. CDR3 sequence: CASSPLDGVNEKLFF. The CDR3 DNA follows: TGTGCCAGCAGTCCCTTGGACGGGGTAAATGAAAAACTGTTTTTT.

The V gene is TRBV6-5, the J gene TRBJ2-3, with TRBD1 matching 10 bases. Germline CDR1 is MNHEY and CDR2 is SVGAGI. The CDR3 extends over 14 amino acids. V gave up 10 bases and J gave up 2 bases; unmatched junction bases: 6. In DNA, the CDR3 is TGTGCCACGGGGACAGGGGTAAACACAGATACGCAGTATTTT. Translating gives CATGTGVNTDTQYF.

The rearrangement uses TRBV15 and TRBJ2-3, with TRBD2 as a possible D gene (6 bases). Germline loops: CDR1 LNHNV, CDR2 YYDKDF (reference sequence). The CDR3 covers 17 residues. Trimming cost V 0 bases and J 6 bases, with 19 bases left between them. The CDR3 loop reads CATSRDPSGRRPDTQYF. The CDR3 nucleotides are TGTGCCACCAGCAGAGATCCCAGCGGGCGACGGCCTGATACGCAGTATTTT.

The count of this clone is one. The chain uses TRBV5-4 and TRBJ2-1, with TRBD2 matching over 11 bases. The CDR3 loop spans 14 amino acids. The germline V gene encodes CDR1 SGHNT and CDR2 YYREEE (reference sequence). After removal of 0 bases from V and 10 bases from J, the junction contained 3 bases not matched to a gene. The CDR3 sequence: CASSLAGTSGEQFF. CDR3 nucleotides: TGTGCCAGCAGCTTGGCCGGGACTAGCGGCGAGCAGTTCTTC. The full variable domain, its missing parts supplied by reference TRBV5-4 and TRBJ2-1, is ETGVTQSPTHLIKTRGQQVTLRCSSQSGHNTVSWYQQALGQGPQFIFQYYREEENGRGNFPPRFSGLQFPNYSSELNVNALELDDSALYLCASSLAGTSGEQFFGPGTRLTVL.

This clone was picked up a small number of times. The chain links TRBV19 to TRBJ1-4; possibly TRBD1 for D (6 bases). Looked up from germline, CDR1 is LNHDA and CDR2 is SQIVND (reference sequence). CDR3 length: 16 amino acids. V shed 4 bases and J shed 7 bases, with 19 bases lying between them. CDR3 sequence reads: CASSTQRGHRGEKLFF. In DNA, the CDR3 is TGTGCCAGTAGTACCCAGCGGGGGCATCGGGGTGAAAAACTGTTTTTT.

In DNA form, the CDR3 reads TGCGCCAGCAGCTTGGGACAGCCAACCGGGGAGCTGTTTTTT. This translates into CASSLGQPTGELFF. The J gene is TRBJ2-2, the V gene TRBV5-1; a possible D gene is TRBD1 (5 bases). Germline V CDR1 and CDR2: SGHRS, YFSETQ. The V end was cut by 0 bases, the J end by 5 bases, with 8 bases between. The CDR3 extends over 14 amino acids.